Each of the 9 T cell receptor beta chains below was sequenced from the same sample in a study of blood T cell repertoires in COVID-19. Only in-frame clones appear in the TCRdb table, and some are missing; sequencing was by immunoSEQ multiplex PCR. Of around 200,000 clones in the sample, less than 90% are singletons; the top ten hold approximately 2.8%. The sequenced sample was PBMCs or T cells enriched from blood (not recorded which). The receptor source for this set is a woman in her fifties or sixties in a cohort exposed to, infected with or recovered from COVID-19 (not recorded which).

The rearrangement joins TRBV28 to TRBJ2-7, with D perhaps matching TRBD1 (5 bases). The V end lost 8 bases, the J end lost 10 bases, and 15 bases lay between the germline ends. CDR3 length: 11 amino acids. CDR1 is MDHEN and CDR2 is SYDVKM in the germline V gene. The CDR3 sequence: CASQRGGPQYF. The CDR3 DNA follows: TGTGCCAGCCAAAGGGGCGGCCCACAGTACTTC.

The V gene is TRBV5-1, the J gene TRBJ2-2; 9 bases align to TRBD2. Germline V gene data show CDR1 as SGHRS and CDR2 as YFSETQ. There are 15 residues in the CDR3. V shed 2 bases and J 3 bases; nucleotides not matched to a gene: 2. CDR3 nucleotide sequence: TGCGCCAGCAGCTTAGCGGGGGGCGACACCGGGGAGCTGTTTTTT. Its protein product is CASSLAGGDTGELFF.

Details on this clone: The junction departs from germline at one end; a sequencing error may be responsible. The genes are TRBV5-5 and TRBJ1-4; TRBD1 might be the D (5 bases). CDR3 length equals 13 residues. In germline, CDR1 is SGHKS, CDR2 YYEKEE (reference sequence). Written as DNA, the CDR3 is TGTGCCAGCAGCTCTACGCTCTCGACAGAGCCGATGTTT. This encodes CASSSTLSTEPMF.

The genes are TRBV28 and TRBJ1-5, with a tentative D call TRBD1 (5 bases). There are 19 residues in the CDR3. The V gene's germline CDR1 is MDHEN and CDR2 SYDVKM. Trimming took 2 bases from V and 5 from J, leaving 25 bases between them. CDR3 loop: CASSLSPINKGLRYQPQHF. CDR3 bases: TGTGCCAGCAGTTTAAGTCCCATAAATAAGGGGCTAAGGTATCAGCCCCAGCATTTT.

The V call is TRBV7-2, the J call TRBJ2-7, with TRBD2 identical over 16 bases. Germline trimming cut 5 bases from V and 7 bases from J; bases unmatched to any gene: 11. Per germline, CDR1 SGHTA and CDR2 FQGNSA. This CDR3 contains 17 residues. The CDR3 DNA sequence: TGTGCCAGCAGCGAACCGGGACTAGCGGGGGGGTTTTCAGAGCAGTACTTC. Translation gives CASSEPGLAGGFSEQYF.

V and J are TRBV7-2 and TRBJ1-4, with TRBD1 identical over 10 bases. Trimming cost V 1 base and J 10 bases; bases outside gene matches: 3. The CDR3 consists of 14 residues. The germline CDR1 and CDR2 sequences are SGHTA and FQGNSA. The CDR3 is CASSLGQGAGKLFF. CDR3 in DNA: TGTGCCAGCAGCTTAGGACAGGGGGCAGGAAAACTGTTTTTT.

V usage is TRBV6-5 and J usage is TRBJ2-4; TRBD1 might be the D (5 bases). Trimming took off 7 bases at V and 8 bases at J, with 21 bases between the two ends. CDR1 and CDR2 (germline): MNHEY, SVGAGI. This CDR3 region has 15 residues. CDR3 residues: CASTQGLGRDYIQYF. The CDR3 DNA reads TGTGCCAGCACCCAGGGTTTGGGCAGGGATTACATTCAGTACTTC.

The V and J genes are TRBV15 and TRBJ1-5; 7 positions match TRBD1. The V segment lost 3 bases and the J segment 6 bases; nucleotides outside the gene matches: 5. Looked up from germline, CDR1 is LNHNV and CDR2 is YYDKDF (reference sequence). The CDR3 covers 14 residues. CDR3 DNA sequence: TGTGCCACCAGCAGTGAGGGGGCGGGTCAGCCCCAGCATTTT. Residues: CATSSEGAGQPQHF.

CDR3 bases: TGTGCCAGCAGCTTCGTCCCGAGAGATACGCAGTATTTT. Amino acids: CASSFVPRDTQYF. V gene TRBV7-3 combines with J gene TRBJ2-3; D is unclear. Germline CDR1 SGHTA, CDR2 FQGTGA. There are 13 residues in the CDR3. Deletions cut 3 bases from V and 5 bases from J, with 9 bases between.